This T cell receptor beta chain originates from a study of OX40 agonist ivuxolimab in advanced cancers. This CDR3 comprises 15 residues. Losses at the gene ends were 6 bases for V and 1 base for J; bases not matched to a gene: 6. Looked up from germline, CDR1 is MDHEN and CDR2 is SYDVKM. The method was immunoSEQ multiplex PCR; TCRdb's version includes in-frame clones alone and lacks a portion of them. The sample yields tens of thousands of clones, approximately 90% seen once. The sequenced sample was CD4+ or CD8+ T cells sorted from blood, obtained in a trial of the OX40 agonist ivuxolimab. The chain links TRBV28 to TRBJ2-7, with 10 bases aligning to TRBD2. This TCR was sampled from an adult with an advanced solid tumor such as melanoma, head and neck, liver or kidney cancer. The CDR3 DNA follows: TGTGCCAGCAGGCCACTAGCGGGAATTTCCTACGAGCAGTACTTC. It codes for CASRPLAGISYEQYF.